This T cell receptor (beta chain) was profiled in a study of response to subunit inactivated influenza vaccine. Regarding the study as a whole: The study's authors posited that every seasonal influenza vaccination enlists few new T cells.

For this clonotype: Its specificity is unknown.

MiXCR, applied by TCRdb to the RT-PCR reads, yields one record per CDR3 protein. In the table there are about 520,000 distinct CDR3 sequences, around 25% of which are singletons. This CDR3 is 14 amino acids long. Germline-derived CDR1 and CDR2 are DFQATT and SNEGSKA (reference sequence). V was pared by 4 bases and J by 3 bases, with 14 bases between. The TCR originated in a man over 45 who received an inactivated influenza vaccine. V and J are TRBV20-1 and TRBJ2-3; D possibly corresponds to TRBD2 (5 bases). The starting material was CD4+ T cells sorted from PBMCs, obtained approximately 5 days after vaccination. CDR3 amino acids: CSANGLIRTDTQYF. CDR3 DNA: TGCAGTGCTAACGGACTGATAAGAACAGATACGCAGTATTTT.